This entry lists 3 T cell receptor beta chains sequenced from one sample in a study of T cells in Graves' hyperthyroidism and ophthalmopathy. There were TCR beta CDR3 regions amplified from RNA transcripts. The TCR CDR3 was amplified in a first-round RT-PCR using the HTBI primer set. TCRdb re-analysed the multiplex PCR reads in MiXCR, keeping a single row per CDR3 protein. The table records around 420,000 distinct CDR3 sequences, 15% to 19% of them present only once. The source material was blood. The receptor set was obtained from a woman under 30 with Graves' hyperthyroidism.

This clonotype came up a few times. V is TRBV4-1 and J is TRBJ1-2, with D possibly being TRBD1 (5 bases). CDR3 length: 13 amino acids. Looked up from germline, CDR1 is MGHRA and CDR2 is YSYEKL. Between the trimmed V and J ends, which lost 1 base and 6 bases, there was a span of 9 bases. In DNA form, the CDR3 reads TGCGCCAGCAGCCAAGGAATAGGGGATGGCTACACCTTC. Translated, it gives CASSQGIGDGYTF.

The V and J genes are TRBV5-1 and TRBJ2-2; 10 bases fit TRBD1. Germline CDR1 SGHRS, CDR2 YFSETQ. Trimming at V came to 4 bases and at J to 4 bases, leaving 7 bases not matched to a gene. The length of the CDR3 is 16 residues. CDR3 in amino acids: CASSLFGTGATGELFF. CDR3 nucleotides: TGCGCCAGCAGCCTTTTTGGGACAGGGGCCACCGGGGAGCTGTTTTTT.

The rearrangement links TRBV7-6 to TRBJ1-1; a weak D match, TRBD1 (5 bases). V lost 5 bases to trimming and J lost 0 bases, with 28 bases between them. The CDR3 is 20 residues long. In germline, CDR1 is SGHVS, CDR2 FNYEAQ. CDR3 nucleotides: TGTGCCAGCAGCCCGAGGTTGGCCAGGGACCGTTCCGTAATGAACACTGAAGCTTTCTTT. Its protein is CASSPRLARDRSVMNTEAFF.